This TCR beta chain derives from a study of T cell repertoires in cytomegalovirus infection. Study overall: Well-studied HLA-B-restricted CMV epitopes were used in the study alongside recently identified HLA-C-restricted ones.

Study-wide findings and caveats: Dominating the ex vivo response were TCR beta clonotypes that were CMV-specific and HLA-C-restricted. Summed public TCR beta family frequency identified CMV carriers bearing the relevant HLA.

The V gene lost 1 base and the J gene lost 0 bases, with 7 bases spanning the gap. The germline gives CDR1 SGHDN, CDR2 FVKESK. The CDR3 covers 15 residues. This clonotype was seen more than once but under ten times. Its antigen is as yet unknown. TCRdb re-called the reads with MiXCR, one entry per CDR3 protein. The table includes roughly 860,000 distinct CDR3 sequences, 32% detected once. The rearrangement uses TRBV14 and TRBJ2-1, with D maybe TRBD2 (6 bases). The TCR originated in a human donor in good health (CMV status not recorded). Some clones in this sample may be carry-over from other donors' samples. The sequencing here drew on cultured CD8+ T cells from PBMCs, taken from culture after CMV antigen stimulation. CDR3 sequence: CASSQAGGSYNEQFF. The CDR3 DNA follows: TGTGCCAGCAGCCAAGCCGGGGGCTCCTACAATGAGCAGTTCTTC.